This TCR beta chain is from a study of T-cell reconstitution after alpha-beta-depleted transplantation in children. Unique molecular identifiers were used in preparing the TCRbeta library. TCRdb called the PCR reads again in MiXCR, with one record for every CDR3 protein. The table includes some 600,000 distinct CDR3 sequences, over 15% detected once. Ten or more counts support this clonotype. Sequences were derived from PBMCs from the stem cell graft donor, sampled from the stem cell graft. The TCR sequence derives from a human donor who donated a stem cell graft to a child with acute myeloid leukemia.

CDR3 in DNA: TGTGCCAGCAGCGCCCTAAGACAGGGATTTGAGGCAGATACGCAGTATTTT. This encodes CASSALRQGFEADTQYF. This sequence joins TRBV7-9 and TRBJ2-3, with TRBD1 identical over 7 bases. V lost 5 bases and J lost 4; bases outside the gene matches: 15. Germline V gene sequence: CDR1 SEHNR, CDR2 FQNEAQ (reference sequence). The CDR3 loop spans 17 amino acids.